A few counts support the clone carrying this T cell receptor beta chain. This entry is derived from a study of T cells after yellow fever vaccination. TCRdb re-called the 5' RACE reads with MiXCR, one entry per CDR3 protein. The repertoire holds about 85,000 distinct CDR3 sequences, with 13% as singletons. From germline, CDR1 is MNHEY and CDR2 SMNVEV (reference sequence). CDR3 size: 14 residues. V was clipped by 6 bases and J by 3 bases; unmatched bases: 6. J is TRBJ2-7 and V is TRBV27; 9 nucleotides align to TRBD2. The input for sequencing was CD8+ T cells not binding an NS4B(214-222) dextramer, sorted from PBMCs, taken 21 days after the first yellow fever vaccination. The clonotype was recovered from a man younger than 35 who received the YFV17D yellow fever vaccine. In DNA, the CDR3 is TGTGCCAGCAGGGGGCGGGAGGGCATCTACGAGCAGTACGTC. Translated, it gives CASRGREGIYEQYV.